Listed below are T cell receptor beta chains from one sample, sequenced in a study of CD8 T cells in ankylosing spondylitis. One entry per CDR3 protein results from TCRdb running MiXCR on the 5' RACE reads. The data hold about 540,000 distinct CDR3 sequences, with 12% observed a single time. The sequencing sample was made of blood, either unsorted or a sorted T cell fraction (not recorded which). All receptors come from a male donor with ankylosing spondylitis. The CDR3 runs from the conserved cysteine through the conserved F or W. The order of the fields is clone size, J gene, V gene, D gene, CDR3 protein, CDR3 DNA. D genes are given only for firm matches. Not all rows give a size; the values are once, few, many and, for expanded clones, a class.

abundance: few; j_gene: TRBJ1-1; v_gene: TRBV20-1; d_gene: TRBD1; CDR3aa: CSASDRVANTEAFF; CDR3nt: TGCAGTGCTAGTGACAGGGTTGCGAACACTGAAGCTTTCTTT
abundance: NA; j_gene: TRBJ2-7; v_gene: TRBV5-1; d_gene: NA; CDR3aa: CASSLAGNEQYF; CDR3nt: TGCGCCAGCAGCTTGGCAGGAAACGAGCAGTACTTC
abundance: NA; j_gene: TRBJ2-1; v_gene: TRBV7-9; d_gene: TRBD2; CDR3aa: CASSSLRREGDEQFF; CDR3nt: TGTGCCAGCAGCTCTCTCAGGCGGGAGGGCGATGAGCAGTTCTTC
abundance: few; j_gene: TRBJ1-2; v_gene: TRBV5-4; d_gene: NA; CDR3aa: CASSLSYYVQGDYGYTF; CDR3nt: TGTGCCAGCAGCCTGAGTTATTACGTACAGGGAGACTATGGCTACACCTTC
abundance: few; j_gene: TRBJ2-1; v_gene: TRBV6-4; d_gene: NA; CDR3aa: CASREDGTYNEQFF; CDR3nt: TGTGCCAGCCGGGAAGACGGGACTTACAATGAGCAGTTCTTC
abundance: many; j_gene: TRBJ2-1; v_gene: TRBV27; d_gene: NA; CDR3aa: CASRPYRDIKREHNEQFF; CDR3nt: TGTGCCAGCAGACCTTACCGGGACATCAAACGAGAACACAATGAGCAGTTCTTC
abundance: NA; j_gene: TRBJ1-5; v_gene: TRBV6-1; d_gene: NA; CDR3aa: CASGRDGNDRPQHF; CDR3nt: TGTGCCAGCGGCCGGGACGGAAACGATAGGCCCCAGCATTTT
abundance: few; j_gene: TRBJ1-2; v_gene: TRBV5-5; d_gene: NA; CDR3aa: CASRFSENYGYTF; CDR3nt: TGTGCCAGCCGCTTCAGTGAAAACTATGGCTACACCTTC
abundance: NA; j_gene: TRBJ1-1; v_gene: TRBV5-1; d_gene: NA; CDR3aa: CASSLLQGRGTEAFF; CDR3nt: TGCGCCAGCAGCTTGTTACAGGGTCGAGGCACTGAAGCTTTCTTT
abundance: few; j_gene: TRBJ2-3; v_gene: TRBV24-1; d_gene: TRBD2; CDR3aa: CATSDPQREYTDTQYF; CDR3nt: TGTGCCACCAGTGACCCCCAGCGGGAGTACACAGATACGCAGTATTTT
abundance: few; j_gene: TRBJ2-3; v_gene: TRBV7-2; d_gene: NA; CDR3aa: CASSLVSSAGTDTQYF; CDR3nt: TGTGCCAGCAGCTTAGTATCCAGCGCGGGGACAGATACGCAGTATTTT
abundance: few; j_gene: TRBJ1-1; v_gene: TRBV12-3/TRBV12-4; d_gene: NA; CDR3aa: CASRTSGGSTEAFF; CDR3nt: TGTGCCAGCAGGACCTCTGGTGGGAGCACTGAAGCTTTCTTT
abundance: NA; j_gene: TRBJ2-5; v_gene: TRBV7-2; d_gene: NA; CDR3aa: CASSPLTETQYF; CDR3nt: TGTGCCAGCAGCCCCCTGACGGAGACCCAGTACTTC
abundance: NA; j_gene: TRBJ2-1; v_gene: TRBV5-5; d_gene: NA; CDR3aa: CASSLTFVYNEQFF; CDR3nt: TGTGCCAGCAGCTTGACGTTTGTTTACAATGAGCAGTTCTTC
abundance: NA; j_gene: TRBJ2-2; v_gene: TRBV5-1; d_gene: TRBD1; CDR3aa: CASSVDRGLNTGELFF; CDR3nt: TGCGCCAGCAGCGTGGACAGGGGGCTGAACACCGGGGAGCTGTTTTTT
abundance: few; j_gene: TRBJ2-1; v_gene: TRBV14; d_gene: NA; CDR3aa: CASSPRSGPYNEQFF; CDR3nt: TGTGCCAGCAGCCCCCGTAGCGGTCCCTACAATGAGCAGTTCTTC
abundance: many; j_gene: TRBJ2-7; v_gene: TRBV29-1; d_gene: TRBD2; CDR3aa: CSVGGSYEQYF; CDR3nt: TGCAGTGTTGGCGGGAGCTACGAGCAGTACTTC
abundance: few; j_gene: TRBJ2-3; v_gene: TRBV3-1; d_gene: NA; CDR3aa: CASKLLDTQYF; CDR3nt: TGTGCCAGCAAACTTCTAGATACGCAGTATTTT
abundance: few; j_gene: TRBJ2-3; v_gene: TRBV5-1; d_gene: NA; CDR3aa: CASSLGQVDTQYF; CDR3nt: TGCGCCAGCAGCTTGGGACAAGTGGATACGCAATATTTT
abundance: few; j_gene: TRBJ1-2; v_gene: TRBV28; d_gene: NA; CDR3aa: CASSISTRTGRGYTF; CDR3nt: TGTGCCAGCAGTATCTCAACACGAACTGGACGTGGCTACACCTTC
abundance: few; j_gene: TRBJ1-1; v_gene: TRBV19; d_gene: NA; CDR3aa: CASSTPRGGAFF; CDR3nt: TGTGCCAGTAGTACCCCCCGAGGAGGAGCTTTCTTT
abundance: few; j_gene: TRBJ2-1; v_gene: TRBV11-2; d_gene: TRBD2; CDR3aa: CASSLDQVAGGVNEQFF; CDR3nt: TGTGCCAGCAGCTTAGATCAGGTAGCGGGAGGTGTTAATGAGCAGTTCTTC
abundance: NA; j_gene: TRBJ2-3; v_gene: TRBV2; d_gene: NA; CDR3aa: CASSYQSGTGTDTQYF; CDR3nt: TGTGCCAGCAGTTACCAATCCGGGACGGGGACAGATACGCAGTATTTT
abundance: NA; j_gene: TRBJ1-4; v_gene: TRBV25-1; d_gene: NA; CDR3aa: CASSEIGVEKLFF; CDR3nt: TGTGCCAGCAGTGAAATCGGGGTCGAAAAACTGTTTTTT
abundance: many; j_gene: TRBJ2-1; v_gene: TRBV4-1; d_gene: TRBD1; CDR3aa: CASSQGTGNEQFF; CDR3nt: TGCGCCAGCAGCCAAGGGACAGGGAATGAGCAGTTCTTC
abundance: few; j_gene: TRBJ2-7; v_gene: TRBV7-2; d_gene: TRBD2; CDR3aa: CASSSRLAVSYEQYF; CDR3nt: TGTGCCAGCAGCTCAAGACTAGCGGTATCCTACGAGCAGTACTTC
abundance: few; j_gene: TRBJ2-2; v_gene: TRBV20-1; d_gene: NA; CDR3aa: CSARDGGTGELFF; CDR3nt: TGCAGTGCTAGAGACGGGGGCACCGGGGAGCTGTTTTTT
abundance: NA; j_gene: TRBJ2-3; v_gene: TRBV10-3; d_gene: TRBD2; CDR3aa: CAISTSGSGDTQYF; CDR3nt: TGTGCCATCAGTACTAGCGGGAGTGGAGATACGCAGTATTTT
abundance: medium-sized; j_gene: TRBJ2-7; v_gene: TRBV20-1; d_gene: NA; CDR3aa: CSAELSGVNEQYF; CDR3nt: TGCAGTGCCGAGTTGTCGGGAGTCAACGAGCAGTACTTC
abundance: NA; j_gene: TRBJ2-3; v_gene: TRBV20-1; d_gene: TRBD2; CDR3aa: CSASGTSGSTDTQYF; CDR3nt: TGCAGTGCTAGTGGGACTAGCGGGAGCACAGATACGCAGTATTTT
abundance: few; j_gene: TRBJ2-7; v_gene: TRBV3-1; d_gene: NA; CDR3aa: CASSQNRATSYEQYF; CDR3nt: TGTGCCAGCAGCCAAAACAGGGCCACTTCCTACGAGCAGTACTTC
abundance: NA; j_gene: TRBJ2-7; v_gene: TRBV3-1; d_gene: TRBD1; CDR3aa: CASSQTGTGVDEQYF; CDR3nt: TGTGCCAGCAGTCAGACCGGGACAGGGGTTGACGAGCAGTACTTC
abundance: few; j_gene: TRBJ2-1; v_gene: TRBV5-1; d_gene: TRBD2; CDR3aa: CASSLRGGLAGGHNEQFF; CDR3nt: TGCGCCAGCAGCTTACGAGGGGGACTAGCGGGCGGGCACAATGAGCAGTTCTTC
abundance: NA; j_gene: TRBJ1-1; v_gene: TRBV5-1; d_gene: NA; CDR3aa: CASKAGEDPEAFF; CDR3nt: TGCGCCAGCAAAGCAGGGGAGGATCCTGAAGCTTTCTTT
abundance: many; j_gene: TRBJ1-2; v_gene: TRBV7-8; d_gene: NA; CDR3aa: CASSSRPESANYGYTF; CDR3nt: TGTGCCAGCAGCTCCCGACCGGAATCAGCTAACTATGGCTACACCTTC
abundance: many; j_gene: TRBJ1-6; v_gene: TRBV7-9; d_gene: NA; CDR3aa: CASSPDARASPLHF; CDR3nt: TGTGCCAGCAGTCCGGACGCACGGGCCTCACCCCTCCACTTT
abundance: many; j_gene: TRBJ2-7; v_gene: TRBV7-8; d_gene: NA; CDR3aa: CASSYLTPSYEQYF; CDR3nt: TGTGCCAGCAGCTATTTAACGCCGTCCTACGAGCAGTACTTC
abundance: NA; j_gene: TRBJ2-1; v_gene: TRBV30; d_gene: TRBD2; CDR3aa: CAWSTSGGYNEQFF; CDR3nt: TGTGCCTGGAGTACTAGCGGGGGATACAATGAGCAGTTCTTC
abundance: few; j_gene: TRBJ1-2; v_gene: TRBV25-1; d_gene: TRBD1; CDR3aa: CASSEWNPGGLYTF; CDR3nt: TGTGCCAGCAGTGAATGGAACCCAGGGGGTCTCTACACCTTC
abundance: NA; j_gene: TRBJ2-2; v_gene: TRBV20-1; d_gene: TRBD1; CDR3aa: CSARPDRGGTGELFF; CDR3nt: TGCAGTGCTAGACCGGACAGGGGAGGGACCGGGGAGCTGTTTTTT
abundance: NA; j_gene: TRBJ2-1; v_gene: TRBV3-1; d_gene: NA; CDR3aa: CASSQDLLLNNEQFF; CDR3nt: TGTGCCAGCAGCCAAGATCTATTACTCAACAATGAGCAGTTCTTC